This record looks at one T cell receptor (beta chain) sequence and its context. Every bit of the isolated RNA underwent reverse transcription, so sequencing read expressed TCRB transcripts. The method was immunoSEQ multiplex PCR; TCRdb's version includes in-frame clones alone and lacks a portion of them. Found here are 450,000 to 550,000 clones, around 28% of them singletons; the top ten hold 0.05% to 0.065%. Purity of each sorted population was above 95%. The data belong to a study of beta chain features in type 1 diabetes. V was clipped by 6 bases and J by 3 bases; unmatched bases: 7. This CDR3 is 14 amino acids long. The germline CDR1 and CDR2 sequences are SGHDN and FVKESK.

Sequencing input: naive CD4+ T cells from blood. V is TRBV14 and J is TRBJ2-7; 8 bases are a match to TRBD2. This TCR was sampled from a man between 18 and 35 years old in good health. The CDR3 region is CASRQSGGNYEQYF. The DNA for the CDR3 is TGTGCCAGCAGGCAAAGCGGGGGAAACTACGAGCAGTACTTC.